What follows are 22 T cell receptor beta chains derived from one specimen sequenced in a study of shared clonotypes between healthy human individuals. Profiling relied on immunoSEQ multiplex PCR, and the TCRdb table lists in-frame clones only, not all of them. The sample comprises approximately 2,000,000 clones, less than 95% of which are singletons, and 0.37% rests with the top ten. The sample comprised naive CD4+ T cells from PBMCs. Subset denoted: CD45RA+ positively selected. All receptors derive from a man aged 18 to 29 in good health. Some clones in this sample may be carry-over from other donors' samples.

The V call is TRBV6-5, the J call TRBJ1-5, with D unresolved. Germline CDR1 reads MNHEY; CDR2 reads SVGAGI. The CDR3 sequence is 14 residues long. V dropped 2 bases and J dropped 4 bases, with 9 bases sitting between them. The CDR3 DNA reads TGTGCCAGCAGTTACACCCAGAGTAATCAGCCCCAGCATTTT. Amino acid sequence: CASSYTQSNQPQHF.

The gene calls are TRBV28 and TRBJ1-3; unclear D gene. V was shortened by 4 bases and J by 5 bases, with 9 bases between the two germline ends. Germline V gives CDR1 MDHEN, CDR2 SYDVKM. The length of the CDR3 is 13 residues. In DNA form, the CDR3 reads TGTGCCAGCAGTTCGACTCATCGAAACACCATATATTTT. Translating it yields CASSSTHRNTIYF.

The genes are TRBV28 and TRBJ1-2, with 7 nucleotides matching TRBD1. The V and J ends lost 4 bases and 4 bases, in that order; junction bases with no gene match: 15. Germline lookup yields CDR1 MDHEN and CDR2 SYDVKM. The CDR3 is 17 residues long. CDR3 DNA sequence: TGTGCCAGCAGTTCCGACAGGGAGGCCCTCTCTCGCTATGGCTACACCTTC. Amino acid sequence: CASSSDREALSRYGYTF.

The rearrangement uses TRBV28 and TRBJ1-2; D is unresolved. Germline V gene data show CDR1 as MDHEN and CDR2 as SYDVKM. The length of the CDR3 is 15 residues. V was shortened by 5 bases and J by 3 bases, with 16 bases between the two germline ends. CDR3 protein: CASSLGPRVDYGYTF. In DNA, the CDR3 is TGTGCCAGCAGTCTAGGGCCAAGAGTTGACTATGGCTACACCTTC.

The chain carries TRBV5-4 and TRBJ2-1; 7 nucleotides line up with TRBD2. V was pared by 2 bases and J by 7 bases, with 6 bases of the junction left unmatched. Germline CDR1 is SGHNT and CDR2 is YYREEE (reference sequence). CDR3 length: 14 amino acids. CDR3 sequence reads: CASSLWDYQNEQFF. The CDR3 coding sequence is TGTGCCAGCAGCTTATGGGACTACCAAAATGAGCAGTTCTTC.

CDR3 in amino acids: CASSPPAGSAYNEQFF. In nucleotides, the CDR3 is TGTGCCAGCTCACCGCCGGCGGGAAGCGCCTACAATGAGCAGTTCTTC. This sequence joins TRBV18 and TRBJ2-1; D possibly corresponds to TRBD2 (6 bases). The CDR3 runs to 16 residues. V was shortened by 3 bases and J by 2 bases, with 14 bases between the two germline ends. Germline-derived CDR1 and CDR2 are KGHSH and LQKENI.

This clone was observed once. The chain is built from TRBV28 and TRBJ2-7; perhaps TRBD1 as D (5 bases). This CDR3 is built from 14 residues. The germline gives CDR1 MDHEN, CDR2 SYDVKM. Trimming pared 7 bases from V and 5 bases from J, leaving 18 bases between. CDR3 sequence: CASIPQGRANEQYF. The CDR3 region has the DNA TGTGCCAGCATCCCTCAGGGCAGGGCCAACGAGCAGTACTTC. The variable domain in full, completed from reference TRBV28 and TRBJ2-7, reads DVKVTQSSRYLVKRTGEKVFLECVQDMDHENMFWYRQDPGLGLRLIYFSYDVKMKEKGDIPEGYSVSREKKERFSLILESASTNQTSMYLCASIPQGRANEQYFGPGTRLTVT.

J is TRBJ1-2 and V is TRBV28; 7 bases match TRBD1. Germline V gene lookup returns CDR1 MDHEN and CDR2 SYDVKM. V shed 2 bases, J shed 5 bases, and the junction held 8 bases outside the gene matches. The CDR3 is 15 residues long. CDR3 amino acids: CASSLITGTEYGYTF. The CDR3 DNA reads TGTGCCAGCAGTTTAATTACCGGGACAGAGTATGGCTACACCTTC.

The chain combines TRBV28 with TRBJ2-2; TRBD1 aligns across 9 bases. Germline-derived CDR1 and CDR2 are MDHEN and SYDVKM. This CDR3 is built from 16 residues. The V and J ends lost 5 bases and 7 bases, in that order; junction bases with no gene match: 11. The CDR3 spells CASSLPGTGFLGELFF. The CDR3 DNA is TGTGCCAGCAGTCTCCCCGGGACAGGGTTCCTCGGGGAGCTGTTTTTT.

This clone was observed once. The J gene is TRBJ1-1, the V gene TRBV7-9; D is unclear. With 1 base removed from V and 3 bases from J, the gap between germline ends came to 15 bases. This CDR3 is built from 16 residues. Germline V gene data show CDR1 as SEHNR and CDR2 as FQNEAQ (reference sequence). Here the CDR3 DNA reads TGTGCCAGCAGCTTAGGGGCCGGCATGAGGGACACTGAAGCTTTCTTT. It translates to CASSLGAGMRDTEAFF.

The V call is TRBV29-1, the J call TRBJ2-3; 10 nucleotides match TRBD1. CDR3 length: 17 residues. The J segment lost 1 base and the V segment lost 8 bases, leaving 15 bases of the junction unmatched. In germline, CDR1 is SQVTM, CDR2 ANQGSEA. As DNA, the CDR3 is TGCAGCCCGGACCTATTCCGGGACAGGGGAGGCACAGATACGCAGTATTTT. It specifies CSPDLFRDRGGTDTQYF.

This clone has just a few counts. The V and J genes are TRBV29-1 and TRBJ1-1, with D unclear. V dropped 6 bases and J dropped 9 bases, with 17 bases sitting between them. Looked up from germline, CDR1 is SQVTM and CDR2 is ANQGSEA. CDR3 length: 12 residues. In nucleotides, the CDR3 is TGCAGCGTGCAACAGTGGAGCGGTAAAGCTTTCTTT. This encodes CSVQQWSGKAFF.

This clone was seen a few times. The same CDR3 can be traced to other DNA sequences in this sample. V and J are TRBV28 and TRBJ1-1; no reliable D call. CDR3 length equals 13 residues. Germline CDR1 MDHEN, CDR2 SYDVKM. V shed 2 bases and J shed 5 bases, with 9 bases lying between them. CDR3 bases: TGTGCCAGCAGTTTAGCCACGGGAACTGAAGCTTTCTTT. Protein: CASSLATGTEAFF.

This chain connects TRBV23-1 to TRBJ1-4; D is ambiguous. TRBV23-1 is an ORF for which the function is uncertain. Trimming took 4 bases from V and 1 from J, leaving 19 bases between them. This CDR3 contains 18 residues. In nucleotides, the CDR3 is TGCGCCAGCAGTCTCTGCGGGCGGGGTGGTGGAACTAATGAAAAACTGTTTTTT. It is translated as CASSLCGRGGGTNEKLFF.

The V call is TRBV18, the J call TRBJ2-1; 10 bases fit TRBD2. Trimming took 3 bases from V and 5 from J; bases not matched to a gene: 4. CDR1 is KGHSH and CDR2 is LQKENI in the germline V gene. The CDR3 has 15 amino acids. CDR3 residues: CASSPVTSGNNEQFF. DNA of the CDR3: TGTGCCAGCTCACCGGTTACTAGCGGGAACAATGAGCAGTTCTTC.

The chain uses TRBV28 and TRBJ2-7, with TRBD1 as a possible D gene (6 bases). Deletions cut 6 bases from V and 0 bases from J, with 15 bases between. CDR1 and CDR2 from the germline V gene are MDHEN and SYDVKM. The CDR3 totals 15 residues. The CDR3 protein is CASRGHRTDSYEQYF. The CDR3, as DNA: TGTGCCAGCAGAGGACACAGGACAGACTCCTACGAGCAGTACTTC.

The rearrangement joins TRBV27 to TRBJ1-2; D remains ambiguous. Trimming took off 0 bases at V and 0 bases at J, with 11 bases between the two ends. Germline loops: CDR1 MNHEY, CDR2 SMNVEV (reference sequence). The CDR3 length is 16 residues. Written as DNA, the CDR3 is TGTGCCAGCAGTTTATCGTCCTCAGTAACTAACTATGGCTACACCTTC. It is translated as CASSLSSSVTNYGYTF.

This chain connects TRBV5-4 to TRBJ2-1; D is possibly TRBD1 or TRBD2 (5 bases each). The germline V gene encodes CDR1 SGHNT and CDR2 YYREEE (reference sequence). V was cut by 7 bases and J by 4 bases, with 12 bases left in between. This CDR3 region has 13 residues. CDR3 residues: CASAGTAYNEQFF. The CDR3 nucleotides are TGTGCCAGCGCCGGGACGGCATACAATGAGCAGTTCTTC.

This clone showed up just a few times. In the same sample, other DNA sequences code for this CDR3. The V and J genes are TRBV5-1 and TRBJ1-1, with D maybe TRBD1 (5 bases). V lost 4 bases and J lost 0, with 10 bases in between. This CDR3 contains 14 residues. Germline CDR1 is SGHRS and CDR2 is YFSETQ. Written as DNA, the CDR3 is TGCGCCAGCAGCCCGGGACGGATGAACACTGAAGCTTTCTTT. This sequence encodes CASSPGRMNTEAFF.

This sequence joins TRBV5-1 and TRBJ2-2, with 11 bases matching TRBD2. This CDR3 has 14 residues. Germline CDR1 is SGHRS and CDR2 is YFSETQ. The junction had 0 bases not matched to a gene; V was cut back by 5 bases and J by 3 bases. CDR3 nucleotides: TGCGCCAGCAGACTAGCGGGAGACACCGGGGAGCTGTTTTTT. This encodes CASRLAGDTGELFF.

The chain uses TRBV6-1 and TRBJ2-1; D might be TRBD1 or TRBD2, each matching 5 bases. The germline V gene encodes CDR1 MNHNS and CDR2 SASEGT. V was trimmed by 3 bases and J by 3 bases, leaving 9 bases between them. The CDR3 runs to 14 residues. DNA of the CDR3: TGTGCCAGCAGTGAGGGGACCAGCTACAATGAGCAGTTCTTC. This gives the protein CASSEGTSYNEQFF.

V is TRBV4-1 and J is TRBJ2-3; D unresolved. There are 12 residues in the CDR3. Germline V CDR1 and CDR2: MGHRA, YSYEKL. Trimming cost V 1 base and J 12 bases, with 11 bases left between them. The CDR3 loop reads CASSQVGTVQYF. The CDR3, as DNA: TGCGCCAGCAGCCAAGTCGGTACAGTACAGTATTTT.